This entry is about one TCR beta chain. Antigen: not known. These data originate in a study of T cells in Graves' hyperthyroidism and ophthalmopathy. Study-wide results and limits: Peripheral blood also featured most of the thyroid clonotypes expanded above 0.001.

Per germline, CDR1 DFQATT and CDR2 SNEGSKA (reference sequence). The germline V and J ends were trimmed by 1 base and 1 base, with 10 bases remaining between them. The CDR3 contains 14 residues. PBMCs came from 9 to 10 ml fresh peripheral blood. Researchers took RNA transcripts and amplified the TCR beta CDR3 regions from them. The TCR CDR3 first-round RT-PCR relied on the HTBI primer set. TCRdb reprocessed the multiplex PCR reads with MiXCR, giving one entry per CDR3 protein. The table shows approximately 610,000 distinct CDR3 sequences, with about 15% occurring only once. The TCR was taken from a woman in her 40s with Graves' ophthalmopathy. Sequencing was done on a sample of blood. V usage is TRBV20-1 and J usage is TRBJ1-1; D remains ambiguous. CDR3 region: CSARGRYWNTEAFF. CDR3 in DNA: TGCAGTGCTAGAGGCAGATATTGGAACACTGAAGCTTTCTTT.